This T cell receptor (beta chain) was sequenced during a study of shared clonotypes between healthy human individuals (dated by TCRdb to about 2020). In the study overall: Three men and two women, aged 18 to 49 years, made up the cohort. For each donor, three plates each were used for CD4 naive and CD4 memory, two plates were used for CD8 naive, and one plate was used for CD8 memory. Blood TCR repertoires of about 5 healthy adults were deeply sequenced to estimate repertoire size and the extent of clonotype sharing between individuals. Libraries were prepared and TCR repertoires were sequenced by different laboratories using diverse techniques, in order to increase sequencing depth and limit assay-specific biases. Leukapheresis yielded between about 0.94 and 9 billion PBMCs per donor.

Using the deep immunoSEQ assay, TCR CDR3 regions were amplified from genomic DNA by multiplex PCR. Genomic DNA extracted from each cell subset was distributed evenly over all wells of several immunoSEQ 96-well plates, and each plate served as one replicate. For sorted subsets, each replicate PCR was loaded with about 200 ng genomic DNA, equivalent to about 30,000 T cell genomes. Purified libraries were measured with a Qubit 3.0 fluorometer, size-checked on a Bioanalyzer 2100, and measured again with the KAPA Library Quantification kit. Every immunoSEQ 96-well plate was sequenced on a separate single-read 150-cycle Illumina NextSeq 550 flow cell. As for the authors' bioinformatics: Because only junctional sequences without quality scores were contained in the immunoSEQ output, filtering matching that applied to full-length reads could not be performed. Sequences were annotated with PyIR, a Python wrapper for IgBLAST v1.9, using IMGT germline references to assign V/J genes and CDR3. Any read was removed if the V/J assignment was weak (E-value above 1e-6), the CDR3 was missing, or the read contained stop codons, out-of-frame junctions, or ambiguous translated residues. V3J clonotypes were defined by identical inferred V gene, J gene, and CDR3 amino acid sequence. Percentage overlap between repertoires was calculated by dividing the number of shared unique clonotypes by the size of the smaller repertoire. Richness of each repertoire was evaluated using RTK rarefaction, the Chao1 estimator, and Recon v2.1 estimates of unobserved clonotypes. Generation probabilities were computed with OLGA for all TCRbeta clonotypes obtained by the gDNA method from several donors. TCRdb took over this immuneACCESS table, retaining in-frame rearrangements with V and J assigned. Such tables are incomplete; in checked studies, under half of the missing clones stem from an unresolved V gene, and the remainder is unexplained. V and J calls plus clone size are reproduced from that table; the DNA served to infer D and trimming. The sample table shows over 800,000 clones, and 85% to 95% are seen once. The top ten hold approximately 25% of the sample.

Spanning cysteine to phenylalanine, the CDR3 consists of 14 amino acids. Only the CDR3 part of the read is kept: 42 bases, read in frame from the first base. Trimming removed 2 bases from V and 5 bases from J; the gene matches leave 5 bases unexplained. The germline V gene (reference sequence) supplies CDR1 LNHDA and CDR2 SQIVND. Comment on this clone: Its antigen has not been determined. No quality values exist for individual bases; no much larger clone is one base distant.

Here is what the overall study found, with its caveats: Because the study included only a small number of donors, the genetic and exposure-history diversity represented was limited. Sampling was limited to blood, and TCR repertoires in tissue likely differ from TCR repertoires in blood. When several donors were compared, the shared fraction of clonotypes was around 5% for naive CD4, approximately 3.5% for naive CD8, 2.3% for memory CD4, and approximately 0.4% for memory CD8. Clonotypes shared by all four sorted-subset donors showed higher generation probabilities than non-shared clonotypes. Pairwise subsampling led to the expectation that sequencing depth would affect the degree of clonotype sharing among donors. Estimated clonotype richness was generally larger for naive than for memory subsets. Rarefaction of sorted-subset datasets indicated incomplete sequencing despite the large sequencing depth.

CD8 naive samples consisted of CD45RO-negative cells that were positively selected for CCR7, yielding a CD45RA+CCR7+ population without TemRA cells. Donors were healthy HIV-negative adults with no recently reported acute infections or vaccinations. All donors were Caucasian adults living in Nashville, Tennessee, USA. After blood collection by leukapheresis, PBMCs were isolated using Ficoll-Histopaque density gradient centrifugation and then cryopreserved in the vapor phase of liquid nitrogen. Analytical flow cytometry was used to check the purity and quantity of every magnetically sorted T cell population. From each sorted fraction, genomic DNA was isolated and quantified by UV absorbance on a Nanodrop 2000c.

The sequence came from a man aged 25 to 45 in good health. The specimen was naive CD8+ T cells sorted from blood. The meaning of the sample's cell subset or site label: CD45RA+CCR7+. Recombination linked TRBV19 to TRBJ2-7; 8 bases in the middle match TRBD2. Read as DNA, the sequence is TGTGCCAGTAGTATATACGGGAGGGCCCACGAGCAGTACTTC. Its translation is CASSIYGRAHEQYF.